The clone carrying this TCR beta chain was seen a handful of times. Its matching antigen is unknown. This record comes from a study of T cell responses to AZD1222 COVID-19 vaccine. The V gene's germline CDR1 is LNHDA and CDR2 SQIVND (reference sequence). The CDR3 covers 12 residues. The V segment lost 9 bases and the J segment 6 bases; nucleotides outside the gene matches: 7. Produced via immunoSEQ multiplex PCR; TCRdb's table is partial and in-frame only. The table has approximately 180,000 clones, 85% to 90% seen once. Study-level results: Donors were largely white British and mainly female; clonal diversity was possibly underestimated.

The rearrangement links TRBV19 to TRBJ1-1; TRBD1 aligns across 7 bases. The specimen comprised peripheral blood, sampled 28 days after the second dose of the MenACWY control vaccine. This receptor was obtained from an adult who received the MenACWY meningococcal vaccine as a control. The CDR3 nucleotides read TGTGCCAGCCAGGGACAGCTTGCTGAAGCTTTCTTT. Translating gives CASQGQLAEAFF.